Listed below are T cell receptor beta chains from one sample, sequenced in a study of blood T cell repertoires in COVID-19. Assay: immunoSEQ multiplex PCR; the TCRdb copy retains only in-frame clones and omits some. Among 300,000 to 450,000 clones listed, 85% were seen once. Sequenced sample: peripheral blood. The source of these receptors is a woman under 30 with acute or convalescent COVID-19. CDR3s include the opening cysteine and the closing phenylalanine or tryptophan. Size is omitted from some rows. Given values are once, few, many or a class for expanded clones.

J gene | V gene | clone size | CDR3 protein
TRBJ2-5 | TRBV7-8 | . | CASSLTSGRETQYF
TRBJ2-3 | TRBV7-9 | . | CASIPGQATDTQYF
TRBJ2-7 | TRBV4-1 | . | CASSPGLSYEQYF
TRBJ2-7 | TRBV6-1 | . | CASSEAPFNYEQYF
TRBJ2-7 | TRBV19 | few | CASSMWAGSLEQYF
TRBJ2-1 | TRBV7-3 | . | CASSLQPAGLGPREQFF
TRBJ2-1 | TRBV11-2 | . | CASSSNPSYNEQFF
TRBJ1-1 | TRBV27 | . | CASSSRENTEAFF
TRBJ2-3 | TRBV6-5 | . | CASRKPGGTDTQYF
TRBJ1-1 | TRBV5-5 | . | CASSRNGQGTGEAFF
TRBJ1-4 | TRBV9 | . | CASSVEGKLFF
TRBJ2-5 | TRBV5-1 | . | CASSFAGGEETQYF
TRBJ1-4 | TRBV28 | . | CASTSVGTANEKLFF
TRBJ1-1 | TRBV7-9 | . | CASSHAPARGAEAFF
TRBJ2-1 | TRBV6-5 | . | CASSYRDRGPEQFF
TRBJ2-1 | TRBV7-3 | . | CASSQSPSNLLF
TRBJ1-2 | TRBV11-2 | once | CASSSRDNCYGYTF
TRBJ2-1 | TRBV2 | . | CASSPPLGGDNEQFF
TRBJ2-7 | TRBV4-2 | . | CASSQDLAGLSYEQYF
TRBJ1-5 | TRBV28 | . | CASSPGQGRQPQHF
TRBJ1-2 | TRBV25-1 | . | CASRDQGANGYTF
TRBJ1-4 | TRBV28 | . | CASSSRDRDEKLFF
TRBJ2-5 | TRBV5-1 | . | CASSLQAEPQETQYF
TRBJ2-7 | TRBV9 | . | CASSVLAGSYEQYF
TRBJ2-5 | TRBV19 | . | CASSRGGGETQYF
TRBJ2-2 | TRBV9 | once | CASSNRPGGRTGELFF
TRBJ1-1 | TRBV9 | . | CASSVEGTQNTEAFF
TRBJ2-3 | TRBV2 | once | CASSELASGATDTQYF
TRBJ2-1 | TRBV9 | . | CASSERTSTNEQFF
TRBJ2-2 | TRBV24-1 | . | CATSGLAGNGELFF
TRBJ1-5 | TRBV24-1 | . | CATSDSRQGYNQPQHF
TRBJ1-5 | TRBV11-2 | . | CASSLDRGNQPQHF
TRBJ2-3 | TRBV15 | . | CATSREDSGYNTQYF
TRBJ1-6 | TRBV12-5 | . | CASGPEAGSPLHF
TRBJ2-7 | TRBV10-2 | . | CASRTGGIYEQYF
TRBJ1-1 | TRBV5-1 | . | CASSLAHSLIGAFF
TRBJ2-1 | TRBV10-3 | . | CAITQQGRGDNEQFF
TRBJ2-4 | TRBV18 | . | CASSEGVAKNIQYF
TRBJ1-5 | TRBV15 | . | CATSRQNQPQHF
TRBJ1-1 | TRBV15 | . | CATSRPSEGGFAFF
TRBJ1-1 | TRBV6-5 | . | CASTLKRETEAFF
TRBJ1-5 | TRBV27 | . | CASSLRQGDQPQHF
TRBJ1-3 | TRBV5-1 | . | CASSLITGSGNTIYF
TRBJ2-7 | TRBV19 | . | CASSVGGQGAYEQYF
TRBJ2-5 | TRBV5-1 | . | CASSLVRTNQETQYF
TRBJ1-5 | TRBV19 | . | CASSWDTYSNQPQHF
TRBJ1-6 | TRBV5-1 | . | CASSLGDRQPFTSPLHF
TRBJ2-3 | TRBV5-1 | . | CASSLAYPTDTQYF
TRBJ1-1 | TRBV6-1 | . | CASSEAPGQTNTEAFF
TRBJ1-1 | TRBV7-9 | . | CATTGGLGLAFF
TRBJ2-1 | TRBV9 | . | CASSEDLGAGVAYNEQFF
TRBJ2-3 | TRBV5-1 | . | CASSGDGGRGDTQYF
TRBJ2-5 | TRBV5-6 | . | CASSSQRTQYF
TRBJ1-2 | TRBV6-1 | . | CASSEARLARGYTF